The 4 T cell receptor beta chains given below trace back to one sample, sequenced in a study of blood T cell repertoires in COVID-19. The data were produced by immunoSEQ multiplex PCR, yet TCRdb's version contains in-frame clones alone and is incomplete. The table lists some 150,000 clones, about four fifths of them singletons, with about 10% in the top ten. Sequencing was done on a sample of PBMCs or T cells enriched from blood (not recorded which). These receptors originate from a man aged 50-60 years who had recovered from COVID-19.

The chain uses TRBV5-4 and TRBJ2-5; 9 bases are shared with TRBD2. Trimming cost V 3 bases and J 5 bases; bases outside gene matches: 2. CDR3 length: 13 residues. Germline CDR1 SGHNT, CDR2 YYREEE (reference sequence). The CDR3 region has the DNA TGTGCCAGCAGCTCGCGGGGGGGGGAGACCCAGTACTTC. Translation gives CASSSRGGETQYF.

The CDR3 coding sequence is TGTGCCAGCAGCTTGGAACAGGGGTACTACGAGCAGTACTTC. This translates into CASSLEQGYYEQYF. V usage is TRBV5-6 and J usage is TRBJ2-7; 7 bases are shared with TRBD1. After removal of 0 bases from V and 3 bases from J, the junction contained 3 bases not matched to a gene. CDR1 is SGHDT, CDR2 YYEEEE, per germline. CDR3 length: 14 amino acids.

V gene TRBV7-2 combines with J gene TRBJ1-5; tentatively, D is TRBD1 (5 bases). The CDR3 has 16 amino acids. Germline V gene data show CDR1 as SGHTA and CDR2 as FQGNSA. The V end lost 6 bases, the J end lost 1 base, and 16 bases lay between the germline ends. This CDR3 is CASSSSPGGSNQPQHF. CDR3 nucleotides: TGTGCCAGCAGTTCCTCTCCTGGGGGGAGCAATCAGCCCCAGCATTTT. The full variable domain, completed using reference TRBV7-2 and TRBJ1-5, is GAGVSQSPSNKVTEKGKDVELRCDPISGHTALYWYRQSLGQGLEFLIYFQGNSAPDKSGLPSDRFSAERTGGSVSTLTIQRTQQEDSAVYLCASSSSPGGSNQPQHFGDGTRLSIL.

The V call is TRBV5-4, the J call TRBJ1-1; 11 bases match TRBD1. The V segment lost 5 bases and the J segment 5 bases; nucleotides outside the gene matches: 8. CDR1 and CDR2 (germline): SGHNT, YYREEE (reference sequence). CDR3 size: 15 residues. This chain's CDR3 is CASSSTGTGGTEAFF. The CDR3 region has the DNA TGTGCCAGCAGTTCTACCGGGACAGGGGGAACTGAAGCTTTCTTT.